There are a few counts of the clone carrying this TCR beta chain. Libraries were prepared by immunoSEQ multiplex PCR; TCRdb keeps only in-frame clonotypes and omits some of them. The sample includes over 85,000 clones, over 65% seen only once; the top ten take just under 4.5%. This sample is drawn from a study of blood T cell repertoires in COVID-19. This clonotype was obtained from a human donor in a cohort sampled during active COVID-19. The sample comprised peripheral blood.

The chain's CDR3 is CATSRGTGKGGYTF. The CDR3 coding sequence is TGTGCCACCAGCAGAGGAACGGGGAAGGGCGGCTACACCTTC. V usage is TRBV15 and J usage is TRBJ1-2; D call uncertain. Germline values: CDR1 LNHNV, CDR2 YYDKDF (reference sequence). V lost 1 base and J lost 8, with 14 bases in between. This CDR3 comprises 14 residues. Complete variable domain (other parts from reference TRBV15 and TRBJ1-2): DAMVIQNPRYQVTQFGKPVTLSCSQTLNHNVMYWYQQKSSQAPKLLFHYYDKDFNNEADTPDNFQSRRPNTSFCFLDIRSPGLGDTAMYLCATSRGTGKGGYTFGSGTRLTVV.